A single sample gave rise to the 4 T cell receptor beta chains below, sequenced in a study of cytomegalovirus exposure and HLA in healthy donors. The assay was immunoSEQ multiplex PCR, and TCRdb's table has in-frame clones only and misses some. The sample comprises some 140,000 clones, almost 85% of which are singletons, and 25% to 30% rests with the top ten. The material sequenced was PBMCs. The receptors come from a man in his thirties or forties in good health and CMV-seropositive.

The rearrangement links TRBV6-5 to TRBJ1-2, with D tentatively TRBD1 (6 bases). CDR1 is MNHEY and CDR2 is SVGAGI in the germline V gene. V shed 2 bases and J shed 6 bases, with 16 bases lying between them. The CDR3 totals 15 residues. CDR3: CASSYRGAGGNGYTF. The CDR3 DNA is TGTGCCAGCAGTTACCGGGGGGCGGGGGGAAATGGCTACACCTTC.

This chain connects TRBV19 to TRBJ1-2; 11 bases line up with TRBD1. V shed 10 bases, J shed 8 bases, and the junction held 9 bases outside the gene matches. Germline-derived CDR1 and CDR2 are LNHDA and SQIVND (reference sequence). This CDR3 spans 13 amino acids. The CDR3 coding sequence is TGTGCCACTCAGGACAGGGGGCGCGGGGGCTACACCTTC. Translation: CATQDRGRGGYTF.

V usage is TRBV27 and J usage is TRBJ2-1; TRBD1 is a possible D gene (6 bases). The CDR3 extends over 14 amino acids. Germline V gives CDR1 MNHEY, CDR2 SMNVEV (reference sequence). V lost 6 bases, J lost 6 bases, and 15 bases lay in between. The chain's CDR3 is CASSEMTGSNEQFF. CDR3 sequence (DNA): TGTGCCAGCAGCGAAATGACAGGATCCAATGAGCAGTTCTTC.

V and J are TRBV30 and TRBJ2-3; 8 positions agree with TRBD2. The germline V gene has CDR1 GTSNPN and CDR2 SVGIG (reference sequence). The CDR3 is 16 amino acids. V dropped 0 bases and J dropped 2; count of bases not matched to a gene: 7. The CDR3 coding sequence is TGTGCCTGGAGTGTACGAACTAGCGGAAACACAGATACGCAGTATTTT. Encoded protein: CAWSVRTSGNTDTQYF.